Listed below are T cell receptor beta chains from one sample, sequenced in a study of regulatory T cells in long-lasting Graves disease. TCRdb re-analysed the multiplex PCR reads in MiXCR, keeping a single row per CDR3 protein. The table lists roughly 610,000 distinct CDR3 sequences, 16% of them singletons. These same records also appear under a second study, on T cells in Graves' hyperthyroidism and ophthalmopathy.

Source: peripheral blood mononuclear cells (PBMCs), taken at new diagnosis, from a patient treated with antithyroid drugs. These receptors came from a woman under 40 with Graves disease. Each CDR3 is given with its conserved first and last residue. Fields, in order: V gene, J gene, CDR3 protein.

TRBV9,TRBJ2-7,CASSSEGLAGSYEQYF
TRBV29-1,TRBJ2-7,CSVPTGTGEQYF
TRBV12-3/TRBV12-4,TRBJ2-6,CASSGADRLPDTSSGANVLTF
TRBV12-3/TRBV12-4,TRBJ2-5,CASSYYTGEGGTQYF
TRBV30,TRBJ2-1,CAWSTTTNEQFF
TRBV12-5,TRBJ1-1,CASGLWPGQGHRSTEAFF
TRBV7-2,TRBJ1-2,CASSLVRGQGGGYTF
TRBV6-9,TRBJ2-1,CASSYSPGSTYNEQFF
TRBV9,TRBJ2-7,CASSVATTSFGSAEQYF
TRBV24-1,TRBJ2-5,CATSDRDRQETQYF
TRBV2,NA,CAKERGDGEQFF
TRBV28,TRBJ2-7,CASSLSGISYEQYF
TRBV6-1,TRBJ1-1,CASRDITIGFAFF
TRBV2,TRBJ1-5,CASSTGQGVSNQPQHF
TRBV10-3,TRBJ2-7,CAISESGGQGPHEQYF
TRBV11-1,TRBJ2-5,CASSSLAGEETQYF
TRBV27,TRBJ1-6,CASSSYLPRSPLHF
TRBV6-1,TRBJ1-4,CASSPRQGEKLFF